This T cell receptor beta chain was sequenced during a study of blood T cell repertoires in COVID-19. Overall study: Specimens from acute and convalescent COVID-19 originated in the United States, Italy and Spain. T cells, B-cell-depleted T cells, or PBMCs supplied cDNA or gDNA.

Study processing details: Using reference gene primer amplification, nucleated cell counts were estimated. Clones were read by immunoSEQ multiplex PCR, and TCRdb kept only the in-frame ones, dropping some. D and trimming come from the DNA, and the V and J calls and clone size come from that table. The sample has around 120,000 clones, more than 70% seen once; the top ten hold roughly 1.8%. Trimming pared 4 bases from V and 3 bases from J, leaving 9 bases between. The CDR3 contains 13 residues. Germline-derived CDR1 and CDR2 are SNHLY and FYNNEI. The specimen was peripheral blood. This chain connects TRBV2 to TRBJ1-2; D is uncertain. The clonotype originates from a man in his 70s with acute or convalescent COVID-19. CDR3 in amino acids: CASSVGSDYGYTF. CDR3 in DNA: TGTGCCAGCAGTGTCGGGTCGGACTATGGCTACACCTTC.